These T cell receptor beta chains were read from a single sample in a study of blood T cell repertoires in COVID-19. The assay was immunoSEQ multiplex PCR, and TCRdb's table has in-frame clones only and misses some. The top ten clones hold 3% of a sample with hundreds of thousands of clones, 89% of them seen once. The sample comprised peripheral blood. These receptors were taken from a woman aged 25 to 39 with COVID-19, enrolled during active disease. Each CDR3 is given with its conserved first and last residue. D genes are given only for firm matches. For some rows the clone size is stated as once, few or many, or as a class when expanded; others skip it.

v_call	j_call	d_call	clone_size	cdr3_length	cdr3_nt	cdr3_aa
TRBV7-9	TRBJ1-2	TRBD1	few	14	TGTGCCAGCAGCGCGACAGGGGCAGCCTATGGCTACACCTTC	CASSATGAAYGYTF
TRBV11-2	TRBJ2-3	.	.	12	TGTGCCAGCGCGCGAGGAACAGATACGCAGTATTTT	CASARGTDTQYF
TRBV7-2	TRBJ1-2	.	.	15	TGTGCCAGCAGCTTGGGTTACAGGGATGTTGACGGCTACACCTTC	CASSLGYRDVDGYTF
TRBV3-1/TRBV3-2	TRBJ2-7	.	.	15	TGTGCCAGCAGCCAAGATCTTTCCAGGGGCTACGAGCAGTACTTC	CASSQDLSRGYEQYF
TRBV24-1	TRBJ2-1	TRBD2	.	13	TGTGCCACCGCTAGAGCGGGAGGTAATGAGCAGTTCTTC	CATARAGGNEQFF
TRBV11-2	TRBJ2-7	.	.	13	TGTGCCAGCCGGACACTACAAACCTACGAGCAGTACTTC	CASRTLQTYEQYF
TRBV19	TRBJ1-3	.	once	14	TGTGCCAGTCGACCGGGTAGCTCTGGAAACACCATATATTTT	CASRPGSSGNTIYF
TRBV18	TRBJ2-5	.	once	12	TGTGCCAGCTCCCAGTACCAAGAGACCCAGTACTTC	CASSQYQETQYF
TRBV7-2	TRBJ1-2	TRBD1	once	17	TGTGCCAGCAGCTTAGTCTATCCTGCGCAGGGGGCGGGTGGCTACACCTTC	CASSLVYPAQGAGGYTF
TRBV5-1	TRBJ1-1	.	.	15	TGCGCCAGCAGCTTACGACAGTTTAAGAACACTGAAGCTTTCTTT	CASSLRQFKNTEAFF
TRBV5-6	TRBJ1-6	.	.	16	TGTGCCAGCAGCTTGTTCTCTGGACAGTATAATTCACCCCTCCACTTT	CASSLFSGQYNSPLHF
TRBV4-1	TRBJ1-4	.	once	17	TGCGCCAGCAGCCAAGACTCCGGAAACAGCCTGAATGAAAAACTGTTTTTT	CASSQDSGNSLNEKLFF
TRBV7-6	TRBJ1-6	.	once	15	TGTGCCAGCAGCTTATTTGGGGGGGGCAATTCACCCCTCCACTTT	CASSLFGGGNSPLHF
TRBV10-3	TRBJ1-3	.	once	14	TGTGCCACCGCTCCTAGGGGGGGCGGAAACACCATATATTTT	CATAPRGGGNTIYF
TRBV29-1	TRBJ1-4	.	.	13	TGCAGCGTACCGTCAGGCTCCAATGAAAAACTGTTTTTT	CSVPSGSNEKLFF
TRBV12-5	TRBJ2-3	TRBD2	.	18	TGTGCTAGTGGTTTGCCACTGCGGGGGAGGGACTTAGCAGATACGCAGTATTTT	CASGLPLRGRDLADTQYF
TRBV2	TRBJ2-5	.	.	14	TGTGCCAGCACCCCGTCGGAGCCCCAAGAGACCCAGTACTTC	CASTPSEPQETQYF
TRBV12-3/TRBV12-4	TRBJ1-2	.	.	13	TGTGCCAGCAGCCCGGGGGGGGCAGGTGGCTACACCTTC	CASSPGGAGGYTF
TRBV10-2	TRBJ1-2	.	.	16	TGCGCCAGCAGGGAGGACCGGACAACAGGGAGTGCTCGCTACACCTTC	CASREDRTTGSARYTF
TRBV25-1	TRBJ1-3	.	.	13	TGTGCCAGCAGTCTTGGAGGGGAACACACCATATATTTT	CASSLGGEHTIYF
TRBV6-2/TRBV6-3	TRBJ2-2	.	.	16	TGTGCCAGCAGCCGCAACCCGTTTGTAGCGGCCGGGGAGCTGTTTTTT	CASSRNPFVAAGELFF
TRBV5-4	TRBJ2-3	TRBD2	.	16	TGTGCCAGCAGCTTAAGACTAGCGGGGAGCACAGATACGCAGTATTTT	CASSLRLAGSTDTQYF
TRBV18	TRBJ2-1	TRBD2	.	16	TGTGCCAGCTCACCACCGAGCAGCGGGGGGGCCGATGAGCAGTTCTTC	CASSPPSSGGADEQFF
TRBV28	TRBJ1-1	.	.	14	TGTGCCAGCAGGTGGGCCACAGTGAACACTGAAGCTTTCTTT	CASRWATVNTEAFF
TRBV18	TRBJ2-3	.	.	13	TGTGCCAGCTCACCAGAGCGGGTAATCGGGGATAATTTT	CASSPERVIGDNF
TRBV7-2	TRBJ2-5	.	.	16	TGTGCCAGCAGCTTAGCGGCCTGGCAGGAGGGAGAGACCCAGTACTTC	CASSLAAWQEGETQYF
TRBV10-1	TRBJ2-5	.	.	14	TGCGCCAGCAGTGAAGGTCGGGAGCTAGAGACCCAGTACTTC	CASSEGRELETQYF
TRBV4-3	TRBJ2-5	.	.	15	TGCGCCAGCAGCCAAGAGGCGGTTACTCAAGAGACCCAGTACTTC	CASSQEAVTQETQYF
TRBV19	TRBJ2-1	.	.	15	TGTGCCAGTAGATCGTCGGGATTCTCCTACAATGAGCAGTTCTTC	CASRSSGFSYNEQFF
TRBV11-1	TRBJ2-3	.	few	15	TGTGCCAGCAGCTTAGGTACGGTAACCACAGATACGCAGTATTTT	CASSLGTVTTDTQYF
TRBV9	TRBJ2-1	TRBD1	.	15	TGTGCCAGCAGCGTAGATGGGACAGGAATCGATGAGCAGTTCTTC	CASSVDGTGIDEQFF
TRBV19	TRBJ1-3	.	.	15	TGTGCCAGTAGTATCCCAGGGCACCTGGGAAACACCATATATTTT	CASSIPGHLGNTIYF
TRBV10-3	TRBJ1-5	TRBD1	.	18	TGTGCCATCAGTGAAACCTACAGGGGAGGTGGGAACAATCAGCCCCAGCATTTT	CAISETYRGGGNNQPQHF
TRBV11-2	TRBJ1-1	.	.	11	TGTGCCAGCAGCAGACAGGTTGAAGCTTTCTTT	CASSRQVEAFF
TRBV28	TRBJ2-7	TRBD1	.	15	TGTGCCAGCAGTTATACAGGGGGCGCGAGGTACGAGCAGTACTTC	CASSYTGGARYEQYF
TRBV5-1	TRBJ1-2	.	.	16	TGCGCCAGCAGCTTGGGGTCCGGTCCCAATAACTATGGCTACACCTTC	CASSLGSGPNNYGYTF
TRBV21-1	TRBJ1-1	.	.	12	TGTGCCAGCAGCAAAAACCGACAGGGGGCTTTCTTT	CASSKNRQGAFF
TRBV24-1	TRBJ1-4	TRBD1	.	15	TGTGCCACCAGTGATACCGGGACAGGGGGTGAAAAACTGTTTTTT	CATSDTGTGGEKLFF
TRBV5-1	TRBJ1-2	TRBD1	.	13	TGCGCCAGCAGTAGGGGGCAAGACTATGGCTACACCTTC	CASSRGQDYGYTF
TRBV2	TRBJ1-1	TRBD1	.	14	TGTGCCAGCAGACTCGGGACAGGGGGCTTTGAAGCTTTCTTT	CASRLGTGGFEAFF
TRBV19	TRBJ2-1	.	.	15	TGTGCCAGTAGTATGAGGAGGCTAGGGGGCAATGAGCAGTTCTTC	CASSMRRLGGNEQFF
TRBV27	TRBJ2-1	TRBD1	.	14	TGTGCCAGCAGTCCATGGACAGGGGACAATGAGCAGTTCTTC	CASSPWTGDNEQFF
TRBV14	TRBJ2-5	TRBD1	.	15	TGTGCCAGCAGCCCTCGACAGGGAAGAGGCGAGACCCAGTACTTC	CASSPRQGRGETQYF
TRBV7-2	TRBJ2-1	TRBD1	once	15	TGTGCCAGCAGCTCACAGGGGGGACTCTACAATGAGCAGTTCTTC	CASSSQGGLYNEQFF
TRBV27	TRBJ1-5	TRBD1	.	16	TGTGCCAGCAGTCCCCGGACAGGAGTCATCAATCAGCCCCAGCATTTT	CASSPRTGVINQPQHF